This paragraph covers one T cell receptor beta chain sequence. Its target is unknown. This sample was included in a study of graft-versus-host responses after intestinal transplantation. Looking at the study overall: Transplant recipients had multivisceral, liver-intestinal, or isolated intestinal grafts.

Sequenced by immunoSEQ multiplex PCR; TCRdb stores in-frame clones only, minus some. This repertoire shows approximately 100,000 clones, 93% found once; its top ten account for more than 0.9%. The germline V gene encodes CDR1 SGHAT and CDR2 FQNNGV. V shed 1 base and J 0 bases; nucleotides not matched to a gene: 5. CDR3 size: 16 residues. Sequenced here: unstimulated CD8+ T cells sorted from spleen or lymph node cells, sampled before intestinal transplant. The TCR was taken from a human donor who received an intestinal transplant. The chain carries TRBV11-2 and TRBJ2-7; 8 nucleotides agree with TRBD2. CDR3 loop: CASSLVGRGASYEQYF. DNA for the CDR3: TGTGCCAGCAGCTTAGTAGGGCGGGGGGCCTCCTACGAGCAGTACTTC.